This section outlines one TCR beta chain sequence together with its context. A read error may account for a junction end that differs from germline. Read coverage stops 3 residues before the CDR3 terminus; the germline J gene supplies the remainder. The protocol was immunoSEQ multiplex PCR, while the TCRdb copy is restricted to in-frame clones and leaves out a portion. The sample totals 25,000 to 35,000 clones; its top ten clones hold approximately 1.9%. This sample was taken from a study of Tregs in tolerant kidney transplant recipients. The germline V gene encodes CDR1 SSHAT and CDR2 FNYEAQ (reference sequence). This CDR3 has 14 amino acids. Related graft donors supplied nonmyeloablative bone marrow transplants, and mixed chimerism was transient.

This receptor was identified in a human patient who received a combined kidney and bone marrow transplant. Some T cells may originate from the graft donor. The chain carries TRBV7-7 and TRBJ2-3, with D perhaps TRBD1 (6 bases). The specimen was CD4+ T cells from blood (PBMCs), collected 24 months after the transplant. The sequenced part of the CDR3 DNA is TGTGCTAGCAGCCCAGGACAGCCCACAGATACG. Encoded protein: CASSPGQPTDT. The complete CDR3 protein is CASSPGQPTDTQYF.